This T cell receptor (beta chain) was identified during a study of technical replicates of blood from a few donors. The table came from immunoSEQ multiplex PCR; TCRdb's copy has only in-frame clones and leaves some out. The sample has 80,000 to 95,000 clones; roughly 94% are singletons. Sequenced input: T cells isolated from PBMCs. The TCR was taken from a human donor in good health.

The CDR3 coding sequence is TGCGCCAGCAGCTTGGTCGCGGGACAGGGGGCTTACGAGCAGTACTTC. As protein: CASSLVAGQGAYEQYF. The chain employs TRBV5-1 and TRBJ2-7, with 12 bases lining up with TRBD1. The CDR3 sequence is 16 residues long. With V trimmed by 0 bases and J by 4 bases, 5 bases remained unmatched. In germline, CDR1 is SGHRS, CDR2 YFSETQ.